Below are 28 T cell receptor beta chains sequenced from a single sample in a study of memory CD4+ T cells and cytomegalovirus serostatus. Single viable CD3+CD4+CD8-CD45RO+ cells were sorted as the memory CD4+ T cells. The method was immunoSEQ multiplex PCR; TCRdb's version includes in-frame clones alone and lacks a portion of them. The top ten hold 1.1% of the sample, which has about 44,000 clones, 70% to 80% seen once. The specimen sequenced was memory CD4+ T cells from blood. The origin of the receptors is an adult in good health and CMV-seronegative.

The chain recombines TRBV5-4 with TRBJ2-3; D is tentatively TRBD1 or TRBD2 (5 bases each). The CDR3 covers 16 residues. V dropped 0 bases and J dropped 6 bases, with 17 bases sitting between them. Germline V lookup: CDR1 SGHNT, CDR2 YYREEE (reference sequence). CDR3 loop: CASSLELGTPSDTQYF. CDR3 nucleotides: TGTGCCAGCAGCTTGGAGTTAGGGACGCCTTCGGATACGCAGTATTTT.

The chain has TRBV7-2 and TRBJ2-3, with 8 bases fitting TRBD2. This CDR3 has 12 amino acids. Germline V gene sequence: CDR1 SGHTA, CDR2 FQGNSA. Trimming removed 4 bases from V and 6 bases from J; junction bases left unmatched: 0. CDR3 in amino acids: CASSSGGDTQYF. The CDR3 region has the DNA TGTGCCAGCAGCTCGGGGGGGGATACGCAGTATTTT.

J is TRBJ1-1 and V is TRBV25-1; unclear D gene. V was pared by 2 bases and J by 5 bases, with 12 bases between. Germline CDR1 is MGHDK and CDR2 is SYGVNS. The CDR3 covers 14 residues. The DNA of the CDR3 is TGTGCCAGCAGTGAACCAGGTCGGGATACTGAAGCTTTCTTT. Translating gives CASSEPGRDTEAFF. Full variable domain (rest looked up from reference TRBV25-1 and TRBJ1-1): EADIYQTPRYLVIGTGKKITLECSQTMGHDKMYWYQQDPGMELHLIHYSYGVNSTEKGDLSSESTVSRIRTEHFPLTLESARPSHTSQYLCASSEPGRDTEAFFGQGTRLTVV.

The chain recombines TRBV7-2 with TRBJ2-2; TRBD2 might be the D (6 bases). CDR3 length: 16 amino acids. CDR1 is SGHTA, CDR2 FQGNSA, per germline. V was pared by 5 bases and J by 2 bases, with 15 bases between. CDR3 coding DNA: TGTGCCAGCAGCCCCGTGGGGGGAATAAACACCGGGGAGCTGTTTTTT. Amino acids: CASSPVGGINTGELFF.

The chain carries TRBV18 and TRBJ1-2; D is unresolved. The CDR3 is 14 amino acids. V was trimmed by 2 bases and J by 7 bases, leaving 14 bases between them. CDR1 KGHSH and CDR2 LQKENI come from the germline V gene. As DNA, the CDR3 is TGTGCCAGCTCACCAGAGCCCGGGTCGGGTGGCTACACCTTC. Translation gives CASSPEPGSGGYTF.

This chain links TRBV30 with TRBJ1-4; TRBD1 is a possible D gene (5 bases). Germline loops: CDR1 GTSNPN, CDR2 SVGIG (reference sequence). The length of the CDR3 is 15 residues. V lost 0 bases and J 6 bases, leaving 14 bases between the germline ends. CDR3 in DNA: TGTGCCTGGAGTGTAGGAGGGGCTCTCGATGAAAAACTGTTTTTT. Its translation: CAWSVGGALDEKLFF.

DNA of the CDR3: TGTGCCACCAGCAGTGGTGGAGCGCTGAAATCCTACGAGCAGTACTTC. This gives the protein CATSSGGALKSYEQYF. The chain employs TRBV15 and TRBJ2-7; no firm D call. The V gene lost 3 bases and the J gene lost 1 base, with 16 bases spanning the gap. This CDR3 spans 16 amino acids. Germline lookup yields CDR1 LNHNV and CDR2 YYDKDF (reference sequence).

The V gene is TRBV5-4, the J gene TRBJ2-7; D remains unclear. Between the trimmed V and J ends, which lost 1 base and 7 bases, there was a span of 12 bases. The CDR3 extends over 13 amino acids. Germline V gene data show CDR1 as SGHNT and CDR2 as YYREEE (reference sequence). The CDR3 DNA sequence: TGTGCCAGCAGCTTGTGGTCTTTAGGTGAGCAGTACTTC. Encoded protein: CASSLWSLGEQYF.

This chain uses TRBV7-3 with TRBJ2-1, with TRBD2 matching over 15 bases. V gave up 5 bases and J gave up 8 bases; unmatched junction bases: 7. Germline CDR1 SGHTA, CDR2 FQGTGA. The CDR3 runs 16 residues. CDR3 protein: CASSTRTSGRGDEQFF. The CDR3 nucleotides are TGTGCCAGCAGCACTAGGACTAGCGGGAGGGGGGATGAGCAGTTCTTC.

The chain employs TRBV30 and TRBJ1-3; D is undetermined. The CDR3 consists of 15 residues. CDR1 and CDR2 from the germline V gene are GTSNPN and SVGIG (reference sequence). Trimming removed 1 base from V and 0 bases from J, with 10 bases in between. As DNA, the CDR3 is TGTGCCTGGAGTGACAGTGCAATCTCTGGAAACACCATATATTTT. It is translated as CAWSDSAISGNTIYF.

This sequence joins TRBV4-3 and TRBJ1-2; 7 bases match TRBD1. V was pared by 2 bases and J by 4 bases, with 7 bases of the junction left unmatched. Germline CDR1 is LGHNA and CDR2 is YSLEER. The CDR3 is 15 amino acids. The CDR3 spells CASSQRVQGGYGYTF. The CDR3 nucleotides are TGCGCCAGCAGCCAAAGAGTGCAGGGGGGCTATGGCTACACCTTC.

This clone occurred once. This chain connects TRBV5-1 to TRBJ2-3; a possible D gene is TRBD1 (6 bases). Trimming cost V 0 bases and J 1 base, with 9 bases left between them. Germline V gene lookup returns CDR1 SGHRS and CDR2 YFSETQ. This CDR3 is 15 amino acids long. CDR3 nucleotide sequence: TGCGCCAGCAGCTTGGTATGGGGGCGCACAGATACGCAGTATTTT. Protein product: CASSLVWGRTDTQYF.

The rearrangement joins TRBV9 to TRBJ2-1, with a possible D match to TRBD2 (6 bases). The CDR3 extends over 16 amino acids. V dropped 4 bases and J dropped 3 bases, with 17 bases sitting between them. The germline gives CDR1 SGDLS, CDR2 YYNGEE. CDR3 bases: TGTGCCAGCAGCCCGAGGGGACTCCCGGGCTACAATGAGCAGTTCTTC. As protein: CASSPRGLPGYNEQFF.

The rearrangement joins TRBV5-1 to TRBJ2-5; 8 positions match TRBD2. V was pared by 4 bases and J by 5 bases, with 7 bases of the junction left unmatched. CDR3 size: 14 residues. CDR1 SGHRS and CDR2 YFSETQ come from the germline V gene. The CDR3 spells CASSASGSRETQYF. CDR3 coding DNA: TGCGCCAGCAGCGCGAGCGGGAGTCGGGAGACCCAGTACTTC.

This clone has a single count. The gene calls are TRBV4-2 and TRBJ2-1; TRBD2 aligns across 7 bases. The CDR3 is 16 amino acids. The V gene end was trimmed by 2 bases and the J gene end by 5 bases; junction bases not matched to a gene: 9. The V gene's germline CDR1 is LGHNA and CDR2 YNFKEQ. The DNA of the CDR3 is TGTGCCAGCAGCCAACGGACTAGTTTAAATCACAATGAGCAGTTCTTC. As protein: CASSQRTSLNHNEQFF.

CDR3 coding DNA: TGTGCCAGCAGCCAAGATCCCGGCAGTCTAGGCGGAAACACCATATATTTT. Translated, it gives CASSQDPGSLGGNTIYF. The V gene is TRBV4-2, the J gene TRBJ1-3; D is ambiguous. The CDR3 loop spans 17 amino acids. In germline, CDR1 is LGHNA, CDR2 YNFKEQ. Trimming pared 0 bases from V and 4 bases from J, leaving 16 bases between.

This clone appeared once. CDR3 DNA sequence: TGTGCCAGCAGCTTAGTTAAGGACAGGCCTAATGAGCAGTTCTTC. Encoded protein: CASSLVKDRPNEQFF. The rearrangement links TRBV7-8 to TRBJ2-1; TRBD1 aligns across 7 bases. CDR3 length equals 15 residues. Losses at the gene ends were 1 base for V and 7 bases for J; bases not matched to a gene: 7. Germline CDR1 and CDR2: SGHVS and FQNEAQ.

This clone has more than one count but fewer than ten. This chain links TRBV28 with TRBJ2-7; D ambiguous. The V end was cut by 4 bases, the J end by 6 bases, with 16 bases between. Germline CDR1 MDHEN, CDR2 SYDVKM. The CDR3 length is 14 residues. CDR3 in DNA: TGTGCCAGCAGTTCGCTAGGACGGACGCGCGAGCAGTACTTC. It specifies CASSSLGRTREQYF.

CDR3 loop: CASSPGGHSGYTF. DNA of the CDR3: TGTGCCAGCTCCCCAGGGGGCCATAGTGGCTACACCTTC. This chain uses TRBV9 with TRBJ1-2; 8 bases are a match to TRBD1. The germline V gene has CDR1 SGDLS and CDR2 YYNGEE. CDR3 length: 13 amino acids. V lost 7 bases, J lost 7 bases, and 9 bases stayed unmatched.

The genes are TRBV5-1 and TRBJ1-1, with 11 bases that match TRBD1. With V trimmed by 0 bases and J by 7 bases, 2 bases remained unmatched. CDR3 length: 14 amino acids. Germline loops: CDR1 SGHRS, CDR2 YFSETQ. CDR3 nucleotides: TGCGCCAGCAGCTTGGGGACAGGGGGCAGTGAAGCTTTCTTT. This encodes CASSLGTGGSEAFF.

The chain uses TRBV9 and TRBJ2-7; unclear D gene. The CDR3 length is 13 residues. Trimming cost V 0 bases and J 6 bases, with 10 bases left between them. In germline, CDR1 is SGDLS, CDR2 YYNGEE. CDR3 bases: TGTGCCAGCAGCGTAGAGTTTGCTACCGAGCAGTACTTC. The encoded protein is CASSVEFATEQYF.

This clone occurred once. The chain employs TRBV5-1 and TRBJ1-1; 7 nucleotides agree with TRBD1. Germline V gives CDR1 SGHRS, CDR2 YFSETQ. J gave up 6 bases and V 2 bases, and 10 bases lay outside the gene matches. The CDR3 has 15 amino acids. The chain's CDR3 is CASSLGDSRESEAFF. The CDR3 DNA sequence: TGCGCCAGCAGCTTAGGGGACAGTCGGGAATCTGAAGCTTTCTTT.

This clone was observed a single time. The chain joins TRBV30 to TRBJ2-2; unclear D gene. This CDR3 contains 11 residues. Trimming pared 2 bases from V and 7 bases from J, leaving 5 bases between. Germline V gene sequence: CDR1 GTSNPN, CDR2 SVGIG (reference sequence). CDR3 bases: TGTGCCTGGAGTCCCTACGGGGAGCTGTTTTTT. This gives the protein CAWSPYGELFF.

CDR3 coding DNA: TGTGCCAGCAGCTGGGCGGGAGACGGGAGCACAGATACGCAGTATTTT. It is translated as CASSWAGDGSTDTQYF. This sequence joins TRBV7-3 and TRBJ2-3, with TRBD2 matching over 7 bases. Losses at the gene ends were 4 bases for V and 0 bases for J; bases not matched to a gene: 7. Germline V CDR1 and CDR2: SGHTA, FQGTGA. This CDR3 contains 16 residues.

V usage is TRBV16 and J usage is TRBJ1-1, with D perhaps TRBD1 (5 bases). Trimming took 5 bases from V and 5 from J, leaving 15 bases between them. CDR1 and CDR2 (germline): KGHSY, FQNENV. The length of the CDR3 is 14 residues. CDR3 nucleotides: TGTGCCAGCAGCGAGGGCAGGGCAGGAACTGAAGCTTTCTTT. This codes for CASSEGRAGTEAFF.

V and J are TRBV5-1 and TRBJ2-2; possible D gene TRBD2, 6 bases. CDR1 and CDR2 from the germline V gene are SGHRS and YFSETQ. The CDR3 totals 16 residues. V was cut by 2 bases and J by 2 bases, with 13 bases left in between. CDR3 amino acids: CASSFLGSGNTGELFF. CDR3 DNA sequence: TGCGCCAGCAGCTTTTTAGGTAGCGGAAACACCGGGGAGCTGTTTTTT.

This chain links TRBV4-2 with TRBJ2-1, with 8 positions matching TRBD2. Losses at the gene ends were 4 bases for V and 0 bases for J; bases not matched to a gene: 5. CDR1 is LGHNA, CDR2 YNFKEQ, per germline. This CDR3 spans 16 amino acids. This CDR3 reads CASSLKAGDSYNEQFF. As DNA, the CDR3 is TGTGCCAGCAGCCTTAAAGCGGGGGACTCCTACAATGAGCAGTTCTTC.

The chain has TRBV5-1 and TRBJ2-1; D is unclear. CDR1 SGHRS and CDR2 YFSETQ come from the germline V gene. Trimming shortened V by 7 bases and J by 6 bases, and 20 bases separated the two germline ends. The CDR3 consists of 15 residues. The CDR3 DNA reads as TGCGCCAGCGGCTCCCCACAGCGTTGGGGCAATGAGCAGTTCTTC. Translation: CASGSPQRWGNEQFF.